This T cell receptor beta chain comes out of a study of blood T cell repertoires in COVID-19 (dated by TCRdb to about 2020). A note on the overall study: Collaborator samples came from the United States, Italy and Spain and covered acute and convalescent phases of COVID-19. Subjects who had been exposed to COVID-19, were actively infected with it, or had recovered from it provided the deeply sampled blood TCRbeta repertoires that made up the dataset. A de-identified subject ID, COVID-19 status, age in years and sex were almost always included in the sample metadata. The repertoires were released in a freely available public database intended as a resource for research on the immune response to SARS-CoV-2. Samples were obtained from the ongoing ImmuneRACE study (first 160 participants) and from over 1,000 subjects provided by 6 global collaborators. Where available, HLA class I and class II types were obtained from metadata supplied by the sample provider rather than from assay-based typing. The material from the prospective study consisted of cDNA or gDNA derived from T cells, B-cell-depleted T cells, or PBMCs. Study-wide conclusions, independent of this receptor: The amount of clinical and demographic metadata varied by source and participant and was provided uncurated.

Collaborating institutions collected whole blood in K2EDTA tubes following their own protocols. For TCRbeta analysis, collaborators shipped samples as frozen whole blood, isolated PBMCs, or DNA extracted from either of those sample types. Remarks on this clone: Its antigen is still unknown. Base-call qualities are not available, and no considerably larger clone is one nucleotide away.

TCRbeta CDR3 regions were amplified from genomic DNA using the immunoSEQ Assay, a bias-controlled multiplex PCR. Under the source paper's analysis protocol: Nucleated cell counts per sample were estimated from amplification of reference gene primers within the assay. Sequence reads were collapsed and filtered to measure the absolute abundance of every unique TCRbeta CDR3 rearrangement. Productive Simpson clonality was computed per sample as the square root of Simpson's diversity index over productive rearrangements. TCRdb obtained this table from immuneACCESS and retained in-frame rearrangements with V and J assigned. These tables miss some clones; where compared with another copy, unresolved V genes account for less than half of the shortfall, and the remainder is unexplained. V and J calls plus clone size are reproduced from that table; the DNA served to infer D and trimming. For this sample there are over 45,000 clones; approximately 84% appear just once. Clones ranked in the top ten supply about 15% of the sample.

The CDR3 spans 14 residues, from the cysteine through the phenylalanine. The DNA shown is the 42-base CDR3, in frame from base 1. V is pruned by 6 bases and J by 15 bases, leaving 10 bases of the junction without a gene match. The germline V gene sets CDR1 to SNHLY and CDR2 to FYNNEI. This sequence uses TRBV2 and TRBJ2-1; 14 central nucleotides agree with TRBD2. Sequencing used peripheral blood. The TCR sequence derives from a man in his 70s with active COVID-19. The nucleotides read TGTGCCAGCAGCGAGATGGGGACTAGCGGGAGTTTGTTCTTC. This yields the protein CASSEMGTSGSLFF.